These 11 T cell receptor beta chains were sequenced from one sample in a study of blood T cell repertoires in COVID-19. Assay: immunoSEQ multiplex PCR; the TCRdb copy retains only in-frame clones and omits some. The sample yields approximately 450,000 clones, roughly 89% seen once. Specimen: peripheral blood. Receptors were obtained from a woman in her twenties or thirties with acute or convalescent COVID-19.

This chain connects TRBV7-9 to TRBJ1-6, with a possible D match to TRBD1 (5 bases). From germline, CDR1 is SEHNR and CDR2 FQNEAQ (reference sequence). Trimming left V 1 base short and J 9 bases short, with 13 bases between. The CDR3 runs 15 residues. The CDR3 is CASSLDPGPISPLHF. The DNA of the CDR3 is TGTGCCAGCAGCTTAGATCCAGGGCCTATTTCACCCCTCCACTTT.

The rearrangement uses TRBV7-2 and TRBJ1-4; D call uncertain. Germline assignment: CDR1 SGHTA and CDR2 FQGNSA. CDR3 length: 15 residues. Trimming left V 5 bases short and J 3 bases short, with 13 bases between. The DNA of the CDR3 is TGTGCCAGCAGCCCTTCCGGGTCCGCTAATGAAAAACTGTTTTTT. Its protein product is CASSPSGSANEKLFF.

CDR3 sequence: CASSFQGFNSPLHF. Here the CDR3 DNA reads TGTGCCAGCAGCTTCCAGGGATTTAATTCACCCCTCCACTTT. The J gene is TRBJ1-6, the V gene TRBV7-9; maybe TRBD1 (5 bases). V gave up 3 bases and J gave up 6 bases, with 9 bases separating them. CDR3 size: 14 residues. Germline CDR1 is SEHNR and CDR2 is FQNEAQ (reference sequence).

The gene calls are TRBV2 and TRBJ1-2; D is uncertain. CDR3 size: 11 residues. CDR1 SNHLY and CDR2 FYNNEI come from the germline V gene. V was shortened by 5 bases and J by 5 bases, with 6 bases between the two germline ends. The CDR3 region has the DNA TGTGCCAGCAGTACTCATTATGGCTACACCTTC. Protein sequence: CASSTHYGYTF. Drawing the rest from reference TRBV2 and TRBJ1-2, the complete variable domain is EPEVTQTPSHQVTQMGQEVILRCVPISNHLYFYWYRQILGQKVEFLVSFYNNEISEKSEIFDDQFSVERPDGSNFTLKIRSTKLEDSAMYFCASSTHYGYTFGSGTRLTVV.

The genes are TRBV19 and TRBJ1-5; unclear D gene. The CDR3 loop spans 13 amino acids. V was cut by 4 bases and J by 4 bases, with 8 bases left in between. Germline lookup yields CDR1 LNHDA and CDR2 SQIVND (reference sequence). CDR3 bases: TGTGCCAGTAGTAACAGCCCTAATCAGCCCCAGCATTTT. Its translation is CASSNSPNQPQHF.

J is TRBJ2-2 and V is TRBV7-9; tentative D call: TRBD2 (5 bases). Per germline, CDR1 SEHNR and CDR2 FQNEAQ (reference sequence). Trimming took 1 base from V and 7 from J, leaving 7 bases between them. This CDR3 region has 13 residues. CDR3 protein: CASSLDRGGELFF. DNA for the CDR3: TGTGCCAGCAGCTTAGATCGGGGCGGGGAGCTGTTTTTT.

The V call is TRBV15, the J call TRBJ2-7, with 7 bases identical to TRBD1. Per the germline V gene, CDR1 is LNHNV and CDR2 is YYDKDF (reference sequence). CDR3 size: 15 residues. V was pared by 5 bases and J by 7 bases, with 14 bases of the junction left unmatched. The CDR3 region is CATSDRAEWVSEQYF. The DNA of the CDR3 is TGTGCCACCAGCGACAGGGCCGAATGGGTTAGTGAGCAGTACTTC.

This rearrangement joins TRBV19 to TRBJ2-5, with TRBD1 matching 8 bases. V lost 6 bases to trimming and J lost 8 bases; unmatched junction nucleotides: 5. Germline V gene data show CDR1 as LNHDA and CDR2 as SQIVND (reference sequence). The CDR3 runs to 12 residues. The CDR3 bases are TGTGCCAGTAGCTGGACAGGGAAAACCCAGTACTTC. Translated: CASSWTGKTQYF.

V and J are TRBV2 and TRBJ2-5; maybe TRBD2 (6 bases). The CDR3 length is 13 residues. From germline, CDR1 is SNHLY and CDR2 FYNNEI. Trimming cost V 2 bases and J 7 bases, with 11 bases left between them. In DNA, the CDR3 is TGTGCCAGCAGTGAAAAGGGGCGGGGGACCCAGTACTTC. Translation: CASSEKGRGTQYF.

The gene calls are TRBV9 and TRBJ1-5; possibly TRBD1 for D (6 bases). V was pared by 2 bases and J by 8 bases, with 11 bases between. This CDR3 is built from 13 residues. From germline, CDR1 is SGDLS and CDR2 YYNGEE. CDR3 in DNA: TGTGCCAGCAGCGTTGCAGGGGAGAAGCCCCAGCATTTT. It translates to CASSVAGEKPQHF.

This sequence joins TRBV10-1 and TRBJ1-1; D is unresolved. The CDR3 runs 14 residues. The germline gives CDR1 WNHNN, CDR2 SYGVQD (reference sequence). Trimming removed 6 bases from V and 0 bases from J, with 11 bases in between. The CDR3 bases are TGCGCCAGCAGCCTAATTGGAGTGAACACTGAAGCTTTCTTT. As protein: CASSLIGVNTEAFF.